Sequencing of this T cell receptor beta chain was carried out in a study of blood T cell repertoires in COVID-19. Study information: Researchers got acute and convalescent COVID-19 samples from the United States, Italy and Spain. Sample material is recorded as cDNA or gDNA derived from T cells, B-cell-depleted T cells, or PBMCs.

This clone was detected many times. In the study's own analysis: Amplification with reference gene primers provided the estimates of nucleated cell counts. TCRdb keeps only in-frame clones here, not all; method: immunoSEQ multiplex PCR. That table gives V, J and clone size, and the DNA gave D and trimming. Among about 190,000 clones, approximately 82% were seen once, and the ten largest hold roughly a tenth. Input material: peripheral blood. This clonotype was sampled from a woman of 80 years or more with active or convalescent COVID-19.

The CDR3, as DNA: TGTGCCAGCAGCATACGACCCGGGACTAGCGAGAACAATGAGCAGTTCTTC. This encodes CASSIRPGTSENNEQFF. The gene calls are TRBV7-8 and TRBJ2-1; 10 nucleotides agree with TRBD2. V lost 5 bases to trimming and J lost 5 bases; unmatched junction nucleotides: 12. Per germline, CDR1 SGHVS and CDR2 FQNEAQ. CDR3 length: 17 amino acids.